This T cell receptor (beta chain) was sequenced in a study of cytomegalovirus exposure and HLA in healthy donors. General observations from the study: Certain sequence variants were highly shared and formed a cluster, and this cluster was likely a sequencing artifact.

About this clone: Its antigen remains unknown.

From germline, CDR1 is LGHNA and CDR2 YSLEER. V gave up 0 bases and J gave up 10 bases; unmatched junction bases: 11. The CDR3 has 16 amino acids. The PCR ran on 60 Vbeta and 13 Jbeta primers. Measured with immunoSEQ multiplex PCR; TCRdb has only the in-frame clones, and not every one. The sample lists approximately 100,000 clones; around three quarters were seen once. The V and J genes are TRBV4-3 and TRBJ2-1; 8 nucleotides agree with TRBD1. The sequenced sample consisted of PBMCs. The receptor was isolated from a woman aged 40 to 50 in good health and CMV-seronegative. The CDR3 reads CASSQDRDRGSGEQFF. The CDR3 DNA follows: TGCGCCAGCAGCCAAGATAGAGACAGGGGATCGGGCGAGCAGTTCTTC.